This is a list of T cell receptor beta chains from one sample in a study of blood T cell repertoires in COVID-19. Repertoires were generated with immunoSEQ multiplex PCR, while TCRdb's copy carries only in-frame clones and drops some. The table includes roughly 100,000 clones, about 90% detected once. The sequenced sample was peripheral blood. These receptor sequences come from a human donor in a cohort sampled during active COVID-19. CDR3s include the opening cysteine and the closing phenylalanine or tryptophan. A D gene is named only where the DNA matches it firmly. Size tells how often a clone was seen (once, few, many) or the class of an expanded clone, and some rows leave it out.

J: TRBJ1-2
V: TRBV19
size: .
D: TRBD1
CDR3: CASSSDRGQVSGYTF
DNA: TGTGCCAGTAGTTCCGATCGGGGACAGGTGTCTGGCTACACCTTC

J: TRBJ1-1
V: TRBV7-3
size: .
D: .
CDR3: CASSPGYPMNTEAFF
DNA: TGTGCCAGCAGCCCCGGTTATCCCATGAACACTGAAGCTTTCTTT

J: TRBJ2-1
V: TRBV28
size: .
D: TRBD2
CDR3: CASSQHKAYTSGTSYNEQFF
DNA: TGTGCCAGCAGTCAACACAAGGCCTATACTAGCGGTACCTCCTACAATGAGCAGTTCTTC

J: TRBJ1-2
V: TRBV12-3/TRBV12-4
size: .
D: .
CDR3: CASRTGLYGYTF
DNA: TGTGCCAGCAGAACAGGGCTCTATGGCTACACCTTC

J: TRBJ2-7
V: TRBV10-3
size: .
D: .
CDR3: CAISESSGKAVYEQYF
DNA: TGTGCCATCAGTGAGTCCAGCGGCAAGGCTGTTTACGAGCAGTACTTC

J: TRBJ1-5
V: TRBV19
size: .
D: .
CDR3: CASSIWEGSNQPQHF
DNA: TGTGCCAGTAGTATATGGGAGGGGAGCAATCAGCCCCAGCATTTT

J: TRBJ2-4
V: TRBV2
size: .
D: TRBD2
CDR3: CASTGGVDSGRLMYIQYF
DNA: TGTGCCAGCACCGGAGGGGTGGATAGCGGGAGGTTGATGTACATTCAGTACTTC

J: TRBJ1-1
V: TRBV6-5
size: .
D: .
CDR3: CASYGRAPLYTEAFF
DNA: TGTGCGAGTTACGGCAGGGCCCCCTTATACACTGAAGCTTTCTTT

J: TRBJ1-1
V: TRBV18
size: .
D: TRBD1
CDR3: CASSPTGGTEAFF
DNA: TGTGCCAGCTCACCAACAGGGGGCACTGAAGCTTTCTTT

J: TRBJ2-1
V: TRBV5-4
size: .
D: TRBD2
CDR3: CASSLERLAGGEQFF
DNA: TGTGCCAGCAGCTTGGAACGACTAGCGGGAGGGGAGCAGTTCTTC

J: TRBJ1-1
V: TRBV7-9
size: .
D: .
CDR3: CASRLGGRGHTEAFF
DNA: TGTGCCAGCAGATTGGGTGGCAGGGGACACACTGAAGCTTTCTTT

J: TRBJ2-1
V: TRBV7-8
size: few
D: TRBD1
CDR3: CASSLEGGALNEQFF
DNA: TGTGCCAGCAGCTTAGAAGGGGGCGCTTTGAATGAGCAGTTCTTC

J: TRBJ2-1
V: TRBV10-3
size: .
D: .
CDR3: CAISESTGGGRGEQFF
DNA: TGTGCCATCAGTGAGTCGACCGGCGGGGGCAGGGGTGAGCAGTTCTTC

J: TRBJ2-1
V: TRBV5-8
size: .
D: TRBD2
CDR3: CASSPITSGSNYEQFF
DNA: TGTGCCAGCAGCCCTATTACTAGCGGGAGTAACTATGAGCAGTTCTTC

J: TRBJ2-3
V: TRBV2
size: .
D: .
CDR3: CASRKPYSGPGTDTQYF
DNA: TGTGCCAGCAGGAAACCTTACAGTGGCCCTGGAACAGATACGCAGTATTTT

J: TRBJ2-5
V: TRBV7-7
size: .
D: TRBD2
CDR3: CASSLGLAGGQETQYF
DNA: TGTGCCAGCAGCCTCGGACTAGCGGGGGGTCAAGAGACCCAGTACTTC

J: TRBJ2-1
V: TRBV5-4
size: .
D: .
CDR3: CASSLRTVYNEQFF
DNA: TGTGCCAGCAGCCTCCGGACAGTCTACAATGAGCAGTTCTTC

J: TRBJ1-5
V: TRBV4-1
size: few
D: .
CDR3: CASSQGAGRTQHF
DNA: TGCGCCAGCAGCCAAGGGGCAGGGCGGACCCAGCATTTT

J: TRBJ2-5
V: TRBV18
size: .
D: TRBD2
CDR3: CASSLSRERRETQYF
DNA: TGTGCCAGCTCACTGTCGCGGGAGAGGAGGGAGACCCAGTACTTC

J: TRBJ2-7
V: TRBV18
size: once
D: TRBD1
CDR3: CASSPWTGVEPYEQYF
DNA: TGTGCCAGCTCACCGTGGACAGGGGTTGAGCCCTACGAGCAGTACTTC

J: TRBJ2-3
V: TRBV10-3
size: .
D: TRBD2
CDR3: CAISNSGTSVGSTDTQYF
DNA: TGTGCCATCAGTAACTCCGGGACTAGCGTTGGGAGCACAGATACGCAGTATTTT

J: TRBJ2-3
V: TRBV28
size: .
D: TRBD2
CDR3: CASSQSGGAADTQYF
DNA: TGTGCCAGCAGTCAGAGCGGGGGTGCCGCAGATACGCAGTATTTT

J: TRBJ2-2
V: TRBV13
size: .
D: TRBD1
CDR3: CASSFRQGMGTGELFF
DNA: TGTGCCAGCAGCTTTCGACAGGGAATGGGCACCGGGGAGCTGTTTTTT

J: TRBJ1-2
V: TRBV6-5
size: .
D: TRBD1
CDR3: CASRRPGTGAYGYTF
DNA: TGTGCCAGCAGACGGCCGGGGACAGGGGCCTATGGCTACACCTTC

J: TRBJ2-2
V: TRBV11-3
size: .
D: .
CDR3: CASSSTELSNTGELFF
DNA: TGTGCCAGCAGCTCTACAGAGCTTTCGAACACCGGGGAGCTGTTTTTT

J: TRBJ2-5
V: TRBV28
size: .
D: TRBD2
CDR3: CASSRTPGGRRETQYF
DNA: TGTGCCAGCAGTCGCACCCCTGGCGGGAGACGAGAGACCCAGTACTTC

J: TRBJ1-5
V: TRBV19
size: .
D: TRBD1
CDR3: CASSVDRGGNQPQHF
DNA: TGTGCCAGTAGTGTAGACAGGGGGGGCAATCAGCCCCAGCATTTT

J: TRBJ1-2
V: TRBV28
size: .
D: TRBD1
CDR3: CASTVGTGGYGYTF
DNA: TGTGCCAGCACCGTCGGGACAGGGGGCTATGGCTACACCTTC

J: TRBJ2-7
V: TRBV28
size: .
D: TRBD1
CDR3: CASSFSSWAGGVEQYF
DNA: TGTGCCAGCAGTTTCTCCAGTTGGGCAGGGGGCGTAGAGCAGTACTTC

J: TRBJ2-1
V: TRBV7-3
size: .
D: .
CDR3: CASSLGPPNEQFF
DNA: TGTGCCAGCAGCTTAGGCCCCCCCAATGAGCAGTTCTTC

J: TRBJ2-1
V: TRBV3-1/TRBV3-2
size: .
D: .
CDR3: CASMMPELGNEQFF
DNA: TGTGCCAGCATGATGCCGGAGCTAGGCAATGAGCAGTTCTTC

J: TRBJ2-1
V: TRBV6-5
size: .
D: .
CDR3: CASSRTALPHNEQFF
DNA: TGTGCCAGCAGTAGGACAGCACTACCCCACAATGAGCAGTTCTTC

J: TRBJ1-2
V: TRBV28
size: .
D: TRBD1
CDR3: CASSSHILTGGDVGGYTF
DNA: TGTGCCAGCAGTTCCCACATTCTCACAGGGGGCGATGTCGGCGGCTACACCTTC

J: TRBJ2-4
V: TRBV7-9
size: .
D: .
CDR3: CASTLGQEAKNIQYF
DNA: TGTGCCAGCACTCTAGGCCAAGAAGCCAAAAACATTCAGTACTTC

J: TRBJ2-1
V: TRBV5-1
size: .
D: .
CDR3: CASTLDSLYNEQFF
DNA: TGCGCCAGCACCTTGGACAGCTTATACAATGAGCAGTTCTTC

J: TRBJ1-6
V: TRBV28
size: .
D: TRBD1
CDR3: CASITRGRAYNSPLHF
DNA: TGTGCCAGCATAACCAGGGGGCGCGCCTATAATTCACCCCTCCACTTT

J: TRBJ2-1
V: TRBV3-1/TRBV3-2
size: .
D: TRBD2
CDR3: CASSQQMGGSSYNEQFF
DNA: TGTGCCAGCAGCCAGCAAATGGGGGGGAGCTCCTACAATGAGCAGTTCTTC

J: TRBJ1-1
V: TRBV7-9
size: .
D: .
CDR3: CASSLGSPVNTEAFF
DNA: TGTGCCAGCAGCCTAGGAAGTCCAGTGAACACTGAAGCTTTCTTT

J: TRBJ1-6
V: TRBV9
size: once
D: .
CDR3: CASSVVSGNFYNSPLHF
DNA: TGTGCCAGCAGCGTAGTTTCAGGGAATTTTTATAATTCACCCCTCCACTTT

J: TRBJ2-7
V: TRBV10-3
size: .
D: .
CDR3: CAISELSLYEQYF
DNA: TGTGCCATCAGTGAACTCTCGCTCTACGAGCAGTACTTC

J: TRBJ2-5
V: TRBV5-1
size: .
D: .
CDR3: CASSLGADLQETQYF
DNA: TGCGCCAGCAGCTTGGGAGCGGACCTCCAAGAGACCCAGTACTTC

J: TRBJ2-3
V: TRBV27
size: .
D: TRBD2
CDR3: CASSSPASGSGSDTQYF
DNA: TGTGCCAGCAGTTCCCCGGCTAGCGGGAGCGGGTCAGATACGCAGTATTTT

J: TRBJ1-6
V: TRBV19
size: many
D: .
CDR3: CASSTRNKDSPLHF
DNA: TGTGCCAGTAGTACTAGGAATAAGGATTCACCCCTCCACTTT

J: TRBJ2-5
V: TRBV6-5
size: .
D: .
CDR3: CASREQRARETQYF
DNA: TGTGCCAGCAGGGAGCAGCGGGCACGGGAGACCCAGTACTTC

J: TRBJ1-1
V: TRBV29-1
size: .
D: TRBD1
CDR3: CSARTDRGGLGAFF
DNA: TGCAGCGCTAGGACGGACAGGGGGGGACTTGGTGCTTTCTTT

J: TRBJ1-1
V: TRBV7-6
size: once
D: TRBD1
CDR3: CASSSPPGQGWGANTEAFF
DNA: TGTGCCAGCAGTTCCCCACCGGGACAGGGGTGGGGTGCGAACACTGAAGCTTTCTTT

J: TRBJ1-3
V: TRBV6-4
size: .
D: TRBD1
CDR3: CASLLVIPGQGWDTIYF
DNA: TGTGCCAGTCTCCTAGTTATCCCGGGACAGGGGTGGGACACCATATATTTT

J: TRBJ2-7
V: TRBV7-6
size: .
D: .
CDR3: CASSLASPGGGLQITGEQYF
DNA: TGTGCCAGCAGCTTAGCAAGCCCGGGTGGCGGGCTTCAAATTACCGGCGAGCAGTACTTC

J: TRBJ2-5
V: TRBV7-3
size: .
D: .
CDR3: CASSSGAGETQYF
DNA: TGTGCCAGCAGCTCAGGCGCGGGGGAGACCCAGTACTTC

J: TRBJ2-7
V: TRBV14
size: .
D: TRBD1
CDR3: CASSQGQGHYEQYF
DNA: TGTGCCAGCAGCCAGGGACAGGGGCACTACGAGCAGTACTTC

J: TRBJ1-2
V: TRBV5-1
size: .
D: .
CDR3: CASSLVITQVHGYTF
DNA: TGCGCCAGCAGCTTGGTGATAACTCAAGTCCACGGCTACACCTTC

J: TRBJ1-2
V: TRBV5-6
size: .
D: .
CDR3: CASSLMVSAKCTF
DNA: TGTGCCAGCAGCTTGATGGTATCAGCGAAATGCACCTTC

J: TRBJ2-7
V: TRBV4-1
size: .
D: TRBD2
CDR3: CASSQILAGIYEQYF
DNA: TGCGCCAGCAGCCAAATACTAGCGGGGATTTACGAGCAGTACTTC

J: TRBJ1-6
V: TRBV9
size: .
D: .
CDR3: CASSLNRDSPLHF
DNA: TGTGCCAGCAGCTTGAACAGGGATTCACCCCTCCACTTT

J: TRBJ2-1
V: TRBV6-1
size: few
D: TRBD2
CDR3: CASSGGREVMRHNEQFF
DNA: TGTGCCAGCAGTGGGGGGCGGGAGGTTATGAGACACAATGAGCAGTTCTTC